This passage covers 18 T cell receptor beta chains from one sample sequenced in a study of vaccination and CD4 T cells after COVID-19 (dated by TCRdb to 2022 to 2024). Libraries were built with PCR. The sequencer was an Illumina iSeq 100. DNA from cultured CD4+ T cells underwent TCR sequencing with the Oncomine TCR Beta short-read assay at the Johns Hopkins FTIC core. The public reads were reprocessed in TCRdb via fastp at Q25 and MiXCR, keeping in-frame beta chains. CDR3 protein duplicates are merged, each entry listing the most common genes and DNA. Within this sample are about 7,000 distinct CDR3 sequences, with about 70% of them counted one time only. Of the sample, around 35% falls within the top ten clones. These receptors have no identified antigens. According to the study, the label for this sample's treatment or condition signals: roughly ten-day PBMC culture with coronavirus spike peptide pools or control peptides (ViraFEST assay).

Sequenced: CD4+ T cells from blood, cultured in vitro. These TCRs come from a human donor who had recovered from COVID-19.

The V call is TRBV12-3 or TRBV12-4, the J call TRBJ1-2; 10 bases map to TRBD1. The J segment lost 7 bases and the V segment lost 6 bases, leaving 8 bases of the junction unmatched. The CDR3 length is 14 residues. The CDR3 DNA is TGTGCCAGCAGCCCTCGACAGGGGGCCGGTGGCTACACCTTC. Encoded protein: CASSPRQGAGGYTF.

The V and J genes are TRBV29-1 and TRBJ1-1; D is undetermined. This CDR3 comprises 13 residues. Germline V lookup: CDR1 SQVTM, CDR2 ANQGSEA. The germline V and J ends were trimmed by 2 bases and 1 base, with 8 bases remaining between them. For the CDR3, the DNA is TGCAGCGTTGAAAGTTGGCCGAACACTGAAGCTTTCTTT. Translation: CSVESWPNTEAFF.

About this clonotype itself: Being one base from a much bigger clone, this may be a read error. This chain links TRBV7-9 with TRBJ2-3, with D perhaps matching TRBD2 (6 bases). The CDR3 is 15 amino acids. Germline CDR1 is SEHNR and CDR2 is FQNEAQ (reference sequence). As DNA, the CDR3 is TGTGCCAGCAGCGATATCGGGAGAAACACAGATACGCAGTGTTTT. It translates to CASSDIGRNTDTQCF.

By frequency in the sample, this clonotype is large. This chain connects TRBV2 to TRBJ1-6; D remains unclear. V lost 2 bases and J 9 bases, leaving 11 bases between the germline ends. Germline V gene data show CDR1 as SNHLY and CDR2 as FYNNEI. This CDR3 comprises 14 residues. As DNA, the CDR3 is TGTGCCAGCAGTGAAAGCGGGGAGCGTTCACCCCTCCACTTT. Its translation: CASSESGERSPLHF.

The chain carries TRBV19 and TRBJ1-1, with D unclear. Trimming removed 0 bases from V and 3 bases from J, with 11 bases in between. This CDR3 has 15 amino acids. Germline lookup yields CDR1 LNHDA and CDR2 SQIVND (reference sequence). The CDR3 DNA follows: TGTGCCAGTAGTATAGAAGCAGTTACCTACACTGAAGCTTTCTTT. It translates to CASSIEAVTYTEAFF.

This clonotype was detected once. The chain couples TRBV12-3 or TRBV12-4 to TRBJ1-2; tentative D call: TRBD1 (5 bases). Trimming left V 5 bases short and J 4 bases short, with 26 bases between. The CDR3 runs 18 residues. The CDR3 DNA reads as TGTGCCAGCAGTCCCCAATTAGGGCGGCAGGGCAACCTCTATGGCTACACCTTC. It encodes CASSPQLGRQGNLYGYTF.

The chain links TRBV27 to TRBJ2-5; 8 bases line up with TRBD1. The CDR3 runs 14 residues. V lost 10 bases, J lost 6 bases, and 13 bases stayed unmatched. Germline CDR1 reads MNHEY; CDR2 reads SMNVEV (reference sequence). The CDR3 nucleotides read TGTGCCACAGCCGGGACAGGAAATGTGAAGACCCAGTACTTC. Amino acid sequence: CATAGTGNVKTQYF.

CDR3 DNA sequence: TGCGCCAGCAGCTTGGGGGCGACAGGGGTCATCACCGGGGAGCTGTTTTTT. This gives the protein CASSLGATGVITGELFF. The chain carries TRBV5-1 and TRBJ2-2, with 8 bases aligning to TRBD1. The V gene end was trimmed by 0 bases and the J gene end by 4 bases; junction bases not matched to a gene: 8. The CDR3 spans 17 residues. From germline, CDR1 is SGHRS and CDR2 YFSETQ.

This clonotype appeared a single time. The gene calls are TRBV7-9 and TRBJ1-4, with D unresolved. CDR1 and CDR2 (germline): SEHNR, FQNEAQ (reference sequence). The V gene lost 1 base and the J gene lost 4 bases, with 4 bases spanning the gap. The CDR3 contains 13 residues. The CDR3 nucleotides read TGTGCCAGCAGCTTAGGGTTTAATGAAAAACTGTTTTTT. Protein product: CASSLGFNEKLFF.

The V gene is TRBV11-2, the J gene TRBJ1-1; the D gene is possibly TRBD1 (5 bases). CDR3 length: 16 residues. Deletions cut 5 bases from V and 7 bases from J, with 23 bases between. Germline assignment: CDR1 SGHAT and CDR2 FQNNGV. Here the CDR3 reads CASSRVRGAQWSEAFF. For the CDR3, the DNA is TGTGCCAGCAGCCGGGTGAGGGGCGCACAGTGGAGTGAAGCTTTCTTT.

This clonotype was seen more than once but under ten times. The rearrangement uses TRBV20-1 and TRBJ1-2; no clear D gene. The CDR3 covers 14 residues. From germline, CDR1 is DFQATT and CDR2 SNEGSKA (reference sequence). The V end lost 0 bases, the J end lost 8 bases, and 16 bases lay between the germline ends. CDR3 amino acids: CSAREPRPISGYTF. The CDR3 DNA sequence: TGCAGTGCTAGAGAACCCCGCCCTATATCCGGCTACACCTTC.

The chain links TRBV7-9 to TRBJ1-1, with D perhaps matching TRBD1 (6 bases). CDR1 SEHNR and CDR2 FQNEAQ come from the germline V gene (reference sequence). Trimming stripped 1 base from V and 5 bases from J, with 8 bases between. The length of the CDR3 is 13 residues. The CDR3 region has the DNA TGTGCCAGCAGCTTAGAAGGGGGAACTGAAGCTTTCTTT. Translated: CASSLEGGTEAFF.

As DNA, the CDR3 is TGTGCCATCAGTGAGCGATTGCAGGGGGCGAGTTCACCCCTCCACTTT. This codes for CAISERLQGASSPLHF. The V gene is TRBV10-3, the J gene TRBJ1-6; 8 bases map to TRBD1. The trim removed 2 bases at V and 9 bases at J, leaving 9 bases unmatched. Germline V gives CDR1 ENHRY, CDR2 SYGVKD. This CDR3 is 16 amino acids long.

J is TRBJ2-1 and V is TRBV7-2; 12 bases line up with TRBD2. Germline trimming cut 5 bases from V and 8 bases from J; bases unmatched to any gene: 4. CDR3 length: 14 amino acids. Germline V gene data show CDR1 as SGHTA and CDR2 as FQGNSA. The CDR3: CASSATSGGYEQFF. CDR3 DNA: TGTGCCAGCAGCGCCACTAGCGGGGGGTATGAGCAGTTCTTC.

The chain carries TRBV28 and TRBJ1-2; TRBD1 agrees at 9 bases. CDR1 MDHEN and CDR2 SYDVKM come from the germline V gene. Trimming removed 5 bases from V and 6 bases from J; junction bases left unmatched: 4. The CDR3 has 13 residues. CDR3 in amino acids: CASSIQGANGYTF. The CDR3 DNA sequence: TGTGCCAGCAGTATACAGGGGGCAAATGGCTACACCTTC.

This chain joins TRBV12-3 or TRBV12-4 and TRBJ1-2; TRBD1 matches at 10 bases. The CDR3 loop spans 15 amino acids. The junction had 7 bases not matched to a gene; V was cut back by 4 bases and J by 5 bases. The DNA of the CDR3 is TGTGCCAGCAGTTGGGGGGACAGGGGAGGTTATGGCTACACCTTC. Residues: CASSWGDRGGYGYTF.

The V gene is TRBV25-1, the J gene TRBJ1-2; TRBD1 matches 11 bases. CDR1 and CDR2 (germline): MGHDK, SYGVNS. The CDR3 extends over 15 amino acids. V was clipped by 6 bases and J by 2 bases; unmatched bases: 5. The CDR3, as DNA: TGTGCCAGCAGGAGGACAGGGGGCCGGAACTATGGCTACACCTTC. It translates to CASRRTGGRNYGYTF.

This CDR3 is CASSSLLAGDTDTQYF. The CDR3 nucleotides are TGTGCCAGCAGCTCCCTACTAGCGGGCGACACAGATACGCAGTATTTT. The chain links TRBV7-3 to TRBJ2-3; 9 bases are shared with TRBD2. Germline V gene sequence: CDR1 SGHTA, CDR2 FQGTGA. V trimming: 4 bases; J trimming: 2 bases; junction bases outside the gene matches: 7. The CDR3 extends over 16 amino acids.